Listed here is a single T cell receptor (delta chain). TCRdb reapplied CATT to the reads. The table has more than 9,000 delta-chain clones, 3.5% seen once. This sample was taken from a study of gamma-delta chains in newborns, infants, children. For the study at large: Microbial exposure reportedly drives polyclonal innate γδ T cell expansion after birth.

This CDR3 has 15 residues. The junction had 3 bases not matched to a gene; V was cut back by 0 bases and J by 4 bases. The germline V gene encodes CDR1 GEAIGNYY and CDR2 EKD. The sequenced sample was blood. This sequence was found in a child who was a newborn, infant or young child, either healthy, febrile or measles-vaccinated (not recorded which). This rearrangement joins TRDV2 to TRDJ1; 11 nucleotides agree with TRDD3. The DNA of the CDR3 is TGTGCCTGTGACACCTTGGGGGATACGTACGATAAACTCATCTTT. Protein sequence: CACDTLGDTYDKLIF.